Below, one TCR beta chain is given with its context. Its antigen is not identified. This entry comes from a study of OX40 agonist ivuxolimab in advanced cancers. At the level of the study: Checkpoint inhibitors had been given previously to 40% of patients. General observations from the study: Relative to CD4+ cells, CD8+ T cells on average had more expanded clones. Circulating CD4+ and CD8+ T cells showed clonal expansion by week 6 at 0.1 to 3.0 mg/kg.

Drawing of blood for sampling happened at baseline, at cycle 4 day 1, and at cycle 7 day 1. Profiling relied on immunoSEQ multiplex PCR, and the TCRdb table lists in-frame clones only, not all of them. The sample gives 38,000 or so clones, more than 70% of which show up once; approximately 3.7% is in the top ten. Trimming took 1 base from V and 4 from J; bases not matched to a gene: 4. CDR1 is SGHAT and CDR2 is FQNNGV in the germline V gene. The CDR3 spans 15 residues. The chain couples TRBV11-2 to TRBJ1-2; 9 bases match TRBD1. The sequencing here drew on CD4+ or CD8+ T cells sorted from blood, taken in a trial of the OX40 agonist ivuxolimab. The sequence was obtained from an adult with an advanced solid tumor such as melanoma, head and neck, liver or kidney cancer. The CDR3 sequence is CASSLATGQGYGYTF. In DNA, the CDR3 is TGTGCCAGCAGCTTAGCTACGGGACAGGGCTATGGCTACACCTTC.